Shown below are 14 T cell receptor beta chains from a single sample sequenced in a study of OX40 agonist ivuxolimab in advanced cancers. Using immunoSEQ multiplex PCR, the repertoire was profiled, and TCRdb retains in-frame clones only, with some absent. The sample records about 73,000 clones, just over 85% being singletons. Material: CD4+ or CD8+ T cells sorted from blood, obtained in a trial of the OX40 agonist ivuxolimab. These receptors originate from an adult with an advanced solid tumor such as melanoma, head and neck, liver or kidney cancer.

The genes are TRBV19 and TRBJ2-2; D gene unclear. The CDR3 has 14 residues. Germline V gene sequence: CDR1 LNHDA, CDR2 SQIVND (reference sequence). The V end was cut by 5 bases, the J end by 0 bases, with 7 bases between. As DNA, the CDR3 is TGTGCCAGTAGTGGGCGCCCGAACACCGGGGAGCTGTTTTTT. Its protein is CASSGRPNTGELFF.

This chain connects TRBV5-1 to TRBJ2-3, with a tentative D call TRBD1 (5 bases). The V end lost 4 bases, the J end lost 3 bases, and 18 bases lay between the germline ends. The germline gives CDR1 SGHRS, CDR2 YFSETQ. This CDR3 spans 16 amino acids. The CDR3 sequence: CASSPGAKVWTDTQYF. The CDR3 bases are TGCGCCAGCAGCCCTGGGGCTAAAGTATGGACAGATACGCAGTATTTT.

The chain has TRBV7-9 and TRBJ1-2, with D unresolved. The germline V and J ends were trimmed by 5 bases and 4 bases, with 11 bases remaining between them. Germline CDR1 and CDR2: SEHNR and FQNEAQ (reference sequence). The CDR3 spans 13 residues. CDR3 in amino acids: CASSTLGGYGYTF. CDR3 bases: TGTGCCAGCAGCACTCTTGGTGGCTATGGCTACACCTTC.

The chain couples TRBV15 to TRBJ1-1, with 8 bases lining up with TRBD1. Germline V gene lookup returns CDR1 LNHNV and CDR2 YYDKDF (reference sequence). There are 16 residues in the CDR3. The junction had 14 bases not matched to a gene; V was cut back by 5 bases and J by 6 bases. The CDR3 here is CATSDRDRKHVAEAFF. CDR3 DNA: TGTGCCACCAGCGACCGGGACAGGAAGCATGTCGCTGAAGCTTTCTTT.

The chain joins TRBV2 to TRBJ2-1, with D possibly TRBD2 on 6 matching bases. The V end was cut by 7 bases, the J end by 7 bases, with 14 bases between. CDR1 is SNHLY, CDR2 FYNNEI, per germline. CDR3 length equals 13 residues. The CDR3 spells CASNEGGGNEQFF. Written as DNA, the CDR3 is TGTGCCAGCAACGAGGGCGGAGGGAATGAGCAGTTCTTC. Variable domain in full (rest from reference TRBV2 and TRBJ2-1): EPEVTQTPSHQVTQMGQEVILRCVPISNHLYFYWYRQILGQKVEFLVSFYNNEISEKSEIFDDQFSVERPDGSNFTLKIRSTKLEDSAMYFCASNEGGGNEQFFGPGTRLTVL.

Note on this clone: The same CDR3 also results from other DNA sequences found in this sample. The chain carries TRBV18 and TRBJ1-1; a weak D match, TRBD1 (5 bases). CDR3 length: 13 residues. Germline assignment: CDR1 KGHSH and CDR2 LQKENI. Between the trimmed V and J ends, which lost 3 bases and 3 bases, there was a span of 8 bases. The CDR3 DNA sequence: TGTGCCAGCTCACCCCTCAGGGACACTGAAGCTTTCTTT. As protein: CASSPLRDTEAFF. The full variable domain, rest sourced from reference TRBV18 and TRBJ1-1, is NAGVMQNPRHLVRRRGQEARLRCSPMKGHSHVYWYRQLPEEGLKFMVYLQKENIIDESGMPKERFSAEFPKEGPSILRIQQVVRGDSAAYFCASSPLRDTEAFFGQGTRLTVV.

V is TRBV6-1 and J is TRBJ2-3, with 10 bases fitting TRBD1. The CDR3 covers 14 residues. The germline V gene has CDR1 MNHNS and CDR2 SASEGT. Germline trimming cut 6 bases from V and 5 bases from J; bases unmatched to any gene: 5. CDR3 nucleotides: TGTGCCAGCAGGGCGGGACAGGGGCAAGATACGCAGTATTTT. Protein: CASRAGQGQDTQYF.

The chain's CDR3 is CASNPGAYGYTF. CDR3 DNA: TGTGCCAGCAACCCGGGCGCGTATGGCTACACCTTC. The chain uses TRBV28 and TRBJ1-2; the D is unclear. This CDR3 spans 12 amino acids. Looked up from germline, CDR1 is MDHEN and CDR2 is SYDVKM. Trimming removed 7 bases from V and 5 bases from J, with 11 bases in between.

This clone was detected once. The V call is TRBV7-3, the J call TRBJ1-2; TRBD1 matches at 7 bases. Germline-derived CDR1 and CDR2 are SGHTA and FQGTGA. The CDR3 length is 15 residues. V lost 5 bases, J lost 3 bases, and 9 bases stayed unmatched. The CDR3 here is CASSVDGQAHYGYTF. The CDR3 nucleotides are TGTGCCAGCAGCGTAGACGGACAGGCCCACTATGGCTACACCTTC. The whole variable domain, filled in from reference TRBV7-3 and TRBJ1-2, reads GAGVSQTPSNKVTEKGKYVELRCDPISGHTALYWYRQSLGQGPEFLIYFQGTGAADDSGLPNDRFFAVRPEGSVSTLKIQRTERGDSAVYLCASSVDGQAHYGYTFGSGTRLTVV.

The rearrangement uses TRBV27 and TRBJ2-7; 11 positions agree with TRBD1. The CDR3 has 15 amino acids. V lost 6 bases to trimming and J lost 4 bases; unmatched junction nucleotides: 8. CDR1 MNHEY and CDR2 SMNVEV come from the germline V gene (reference sequence). CDR3 sequence reads: CASRWSGQGAYEQYF. DNA of the CDR3: TGTGCCAGCAGATGGTCCGGACAGGGGGCGTACGAGCAGTACTTC.

The chain recombines TRBV7-2 with TRBJ2-3, with 8 bases matching TRBD1. CDR3 length equals 15 residues. Germline CDR1 SGHTA, CDR2 FQGNSA. V shed 1 base and J 4 bases; nucleotides not matched to a gene: 4. The CDR3 nucleotides are TGTGCCAGCAGCTTAGTGCACAGGGGGTCAGATACGCAGTATTTT. Protein: CASSLVHRGSDTQYF.

The chain combines TRBV4-2 with TRBJ1-2, with D unclear. The germline CDR1 and CDR2 sequences are LGHNA and YNFKEQ. The CDR3 consists of 15 residues. The ends were cut back, 0 bases at V and 1 base at J, with 9 bases in the middle. The CDR3 DNA reads as TGTGCCAGCAGCCAAGAGGCACTGAATAACTATGGCTACACCTTC. Protein sequence: CASSQEALNNYGYTF.

The chain joins TRBV16 to TRBJ1-5, with 11 bases that match TRBD1. This CDR3 contains 17 residues. Germline V gives CDR1 KGHSY, CDR2 FQNENV. Losses at the gene ends were 2 bases for V and 0 bases for J; bases not matched to a gene: 3. In DNA, the CDR3 is TGTGCCAGCAGCCAACGGACAGGGGGCTATAGCAATCAGCCCCAGCATTTT. It specifies CASSQRTGGYSNQPQHF.

This chain links TRBV6-1 with TRBJ2-4; the D gene is possibly TRBD1 (5 bases). Trimming removed 0 bases at V and 1 base at J, with 13 bases between. This CDR3 region has 17 residues. Germline CDR1 reads MNHNS; CDR2 reads SASEGT. The CDR3 nucleotides read TGTGCCAGCAGTGAAGCGCTTCTGACAGAGGCCAAAAACATTCAGTACTTC. It yields the protein CASSEALLTEAKNIQYF.